A selection of T cell receptor beta chains follows, all from one sample in a study of control samples from healthy donors and cancer patients. Generated by immunoSEQ multiplex PCR, the TCRdb table keeps only in-frame clones and is missing some. Of about 140,000 clones listed, about 88% were seen once; the top ten hold 8% to 9.5%. Sequenced input: blood. The receptors originated from a woman under 40 in good health. CDR3s include the opening cysteine and the closing phenylalanine or tryptophan. Each record gives: CDR3 protein, V gene, J gene.

CDR3 protein: CASSVDREYEQYF; V gene: TRBV7-9; J gene: TRBJ2-7
CDR3 protein: CATSDSGTGERETQYF; V gene: TRBV24-1; J gene: TRBJ2-5
CDR3 protein: CASRYGDLTDTQYF; V gene: TRBV6-5; J gene: TRBJ2-3
CDR3 protein: CASKGQTNTGELFF; V gene: TRBV11-3; J gene: TRBJ2-2
CDR3 protein: CASSTQIAGPYYNEQFF; V gene: TRBV19; J gene: TRBJ2-1
CDR3 protein: CASSVGTRNGYTF; V gene: TRBV9; J gene: TRBJ1-2
CDR3 protein: CASQSSGPYGYTF; V gene: TRBV28; J gene: TRBJ1-2
CDR3 protein: CASKLDKYYEQYF; V gene: TRBV2; J gene: TRBJ2-7
CDR3 protein: CASTFSDSALATQYF; V gene: TRBV5-8; J gene: TRBJ2-3
CDR3 protein: CASSFSGSETQYF; V gene: TRBV7-2; J gene: TRBJ2-5
CDR3 protein: CASTRQGDSYEQYF; V gene: TRBV2; J gene: TRBJ2-7
CDR3 protein: CASSRGPGETQYF; V gene: TRBV6-5; J gene: TRBJ2-5
CDR3 protein: CASSLTGGSEQYF; V gene: TRBV7-3; J gene: TRBJ2-7
CDR3 protein: CATSRAEPSYNEQFF; V gene: TRBV24-1; J gene: TRBJ2-1
CDR3 protein: CASSERETQYF; V gene: TRBV10-1; J gene: TRBJ2-5